Shown below are 6 T cell receptor beta chains from a single sample sequenced in a study of cytomegalovirus exposure and HLA in healthy donors (dated by TCRdb to between 2016 and 2019). Libraries were built with the immunoSEQ multiplex PCR assay. For the multiplex PCR, a mixture combining 60 forward primers for TCR Vbeta segments and 13 reverse primers for TCR Jbeta segments was used. TCRdb obtained this table from immuneACCESS and retained in-frame rearrangements with V and J assigned. These tables miss some clones; where compared with another copy, unresolved V genes account for less than half of the shortfall, and the remainder is unexplained. The sample has about 110,000 clones on record, approximately 82% of them singletons. Jointly, the top ten make up more than 2% of the sample. Sequenced sample: PBMCs. All receptors come from a man aged 40-55 years in good health and CMV-seronegative.

This clone has a handful of counts. The chain uses TRBV5-4 and TRBJ1-4; possibly TRBD1 for D (6 bases). The CDR3 runs to 15 residues. Trimming removed 4 bases from V and 5 bases from J, with 15 bases in between. Germline values: CDR1 SGHNT, CDR2 YYREEE (reference sequence). CDR3 sequence reads: CASSVGGPGNEKLFF. In nucleotides, the CDR3 is TGTGCCAGCAGCGTGGGGGGCCCCGGGAATGAAAAACTGTTTTTT.

In DNA form, the CDR3 reads TGTGCCAGCTCACCGAAGGGACAGGCGGGCAATGAGCAGTTCTTC. Its translation is CASSPKGQAGNEQFF. The chain carries TRBV18 and TRBJ2-1; TRBD1 matches at 8 bases. Germline trimming cut 3 bases from V and 6 bases from J; bases unmatched to any gene: 7. This CDR3 is 15 amino acids long. Germline V gene lookup returns CDR1 KGHSH and CDR2 LQKENI.

The chain has TRBV5-4 and TRBJ1-2; 9 nucleotides agree with TRBD1. V was pared by 4 bases and J by 2 bases, with 9 bases of the junction left unmatched. Germline assignment: CDR1 SGHNT and CDR2 YYREEE (reference sequence). The CDR3 covers 16 residues. The CDR3 reads CASSQQQGAENYGYTF. The DNA for the CDR3 is TGTGCCAGCAGCCAGCAACAGGGGGCTGAGAACTATGGCTACACCTTC.

V and J are TRBV2 and TRBJ2-6; D call uncertain. Germline loops: CDR1 SNHLY, CDR2 FYNNEI. Trimming cost V 10 bases and J 0 bases, with 22 bases left between them. The CDR3 length is 18 residues. The CDR3 coding sequence is TGTGCCATTAACACTGGCGGCGTGACCAACTCTGGGGCCAACGTCCTGACTTTC. This gives the protein CAINTGGVTNSGANVLTF.

The V gene is TRBV11-1, the J gene TRBJ2-5; 9 positions agree with TRBD1. Near its end, the DNA agrees better with TRBJ2-7, so the J call may be wrong. The germline V gene encodes CDR1 SGHAT and CDR2 FQDESV (reference sequence). This CDR3 comprises 15 residues. This CDR3 is CASSRSTGGFNEQYF. Here the CDR3 DNA reads TGTGCCAGCAGCCGCTCGACAGGGGGTTTCAACGAGCAGTACTTC.

The chain is built from TRBV2 and TRBJ1-1, with TRBD1 as a possible D gene (5 bases). CDR3 length: 13 amino acids. Between the trimmed V and J ends, which lost 8 bases and 1 base, there was a span of 11 bases. Germline loops: CDR1 SNHLY, CDR2 FYNNEI. CDR3 residues: CASGATGNTEAFF. Here the CDR3 DNA reads TGTGCCAGCGGGGCCACAGGGAACACTGAAGCTTTCTTT.